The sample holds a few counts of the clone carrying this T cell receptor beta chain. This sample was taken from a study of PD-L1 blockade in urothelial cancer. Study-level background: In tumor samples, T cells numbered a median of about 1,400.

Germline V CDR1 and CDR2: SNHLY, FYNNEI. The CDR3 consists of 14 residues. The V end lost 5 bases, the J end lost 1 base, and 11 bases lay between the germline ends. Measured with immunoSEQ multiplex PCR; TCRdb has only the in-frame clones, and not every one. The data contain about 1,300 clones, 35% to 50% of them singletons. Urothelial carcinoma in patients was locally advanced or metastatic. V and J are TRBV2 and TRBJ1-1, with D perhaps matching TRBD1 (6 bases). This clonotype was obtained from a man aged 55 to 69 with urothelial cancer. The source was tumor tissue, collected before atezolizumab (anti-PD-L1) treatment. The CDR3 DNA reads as TGTGCCAGCAGTAAGACAGGATCGAACACTGAAGCTTTCTTT. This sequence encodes CASSKTGSNTEAFF.